Following are 9 T cell receptor beta chains from one sample sequenced in a study of glioma-infiltrating T cells. The iRepertoire nested amplicon-rescue multiplex PCR amplified TCR alpha and beta CDR3s from RNA. TCRdb independently ran MiXCR on the multiplex PCR reads; one entry per CDR3 protein. The sample holds some 180,000 distinct CDR3 sequences, roughly a third seen once. The specimen sequenced was glioma tissue, nonneoplastic brain tissue, or PBMCs (not recorded which). The receptors derive from a human donor with low-grade glioma or glioblastoma, undergoing nonglioma brain surgery, or in good health (not recorded which).

CDR3 in amino acids: CASSSVALTGELFF. CDR3 sequence (DNA): TGTGCCAGCAGCTCGGTGGCCTTAACCGGGGAGCTGTTTTTT. This rearrangement joins TRBV11-2 to TRBJ2-2; D is unresolved. Germline V gene sequence: CDR1 SGHAT, CDR2 FQNNGV. V lost 4 bases, J lost 5 bases, and 11 bases lay in between. The CDR3 loop spans 14 amino acids.

The CDR3 spells CASSQKGGSSATGELFF. The CDR3 DNA sequence: TGCGCCAGCAGCCAAAAAGGGGGGTCTAGCGCCACCGGGGAGCTGTTTTTT. The chain employs TRBV4-3 and TRBJ2-2; D is tentatively TRBD1 or TRBD2 (6 bases each). This CDR3 spans 17 amino acids. Germline-derived CDR1 and CDR2 are LGHNA and YSLEER. The ends were cut back, 2 bases at V and 4 bases at J, with 17 bases in the middle.

This clonotype was picked up many times. The chain joins TRBV11-1 to TRBJ1-1, with TRBD1 matching 7 bases. Per the germline V gene, CDR1 is SGHAT and CDR2 is FQDESV (reference sequence). The CDR3 length is 15 residues. The V gene end was trimmed by 5 bases and the J gene end by 1 base; junction bases not matched to a gene: 7. The CDR3 protein is CASSPTGETNTEAFF. DNA for the CDR3: TGTGCCAGCAGCCCAACAGGGGAAACGAACACTGAAGCTTTCTTT.

This clonotype was detected only a few times. The chain is built from TRBV5-1 and TRBJ2-7, with 7 bases matching TRBD1. V shed 4 bases, J shed 2 bases, and the junction held 9 bases outside the gene matches. The CDR3 is 15 amino acids. Germline CDR1 reads SGHRS; CDR2 reads YFSETQ. The CDR3 loop reads CASSVGTGQTYEQYF. The CDR3 DNA follows: TGCGCCAGCAGCGTGGGGACGGGACAGACCTACGAGCAGTACTTC.

This clonotype was seen ten or more times. V and J are TRBV6-1 and TRBJ1-5; D is unclear. Between the trimmed V and J ends, which lost 4 bases and 0 bases, there was a span of 10 bases. The length of the CDR3 is 15 residues. In germline, CDR1 is MNHNS, CDR2 SASEGT. CDR3 protein: CASSGSAYSNQPQHF. CDR3 in DNA: TGTGCCAGCAGTGGGTCAGCTTATAGCAATCAGCCCCAGCATTTT.

This clonotype occurred once. One base away lies a much larger clone, so this may be a sequencing read error. This chain joins TRBV2 and TRBJ2-7; 13 positions agree with TRBD2. Looked up from germline, CDR1 is SNHLY and CDR2 is FYNNEI. The length of the CDR3 is 17 residues. In DNA form, the CDR3 reads TGTTCCAGCAGTGAAGGTGGACTAGCGGGAGTACAGTACGAGCAGTACTTC. It is translated as CSSSEGGLAGVQYEQYF.

This clonotype appeared many times. V usage is TRBV20-1 and J usage is TRBJ2-3; D tentatively fits TRBD1 or TRBD2 (6 bases each). Germline-derived CDR1 and CDR2 are DFQATT and SNEGSKA (reference sequence). The CDR3 consists of 15 residues. The CDR3 is CRRGTSLASTDTQYF. The CDR3 DNA reads as TGCAGGAGGGGGACATCACTAGCCTCAACAGATACGCAGTATTTT.

In its sample, this clonotype was seen many times. The V call is TRBV20-1, the J call TRBJ2-5, with D possibly TRBD2 on 6 matching bases. The CDR3 is 13 amino acids. V dropped 5 bases and J dropped 7 bases, with 17 bases sitting between them. Germline values: CDR1 DFQATT, CDR2 SNEGSKA (reference sequence). The CDR3 bases are TGCAGTGCTTACCGACTGGCGGGGCTGACCCAGTACTTC. Translated, it gives CSAYRLAGLTQYF.

In the case of this clonotype: A read error may produce the germline difference seen at one junction end. This chain joins TRBV20-1 and TRBJ1-5; D unresolved. The germline V gene has CDR1 DFQATT and CDR2 SNEGSKA (reference sequence). The CDR3 runs to 15 residues. The CDR3 nucleotides are TGTAGTGCTAGAGATACCCAGAGCCCCCGGGGAGCGGAGCATTTT. It encodes CSARDTQSPRGAEHF.